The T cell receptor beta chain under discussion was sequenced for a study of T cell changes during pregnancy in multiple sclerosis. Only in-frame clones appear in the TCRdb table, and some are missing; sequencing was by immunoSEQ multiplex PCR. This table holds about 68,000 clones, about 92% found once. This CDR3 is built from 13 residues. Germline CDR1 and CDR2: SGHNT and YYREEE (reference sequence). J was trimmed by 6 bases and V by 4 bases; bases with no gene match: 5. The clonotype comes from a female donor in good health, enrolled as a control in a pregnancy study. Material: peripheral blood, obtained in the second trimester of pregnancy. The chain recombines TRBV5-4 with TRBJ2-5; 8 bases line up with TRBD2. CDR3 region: CASSPRGGKTQYF. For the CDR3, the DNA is TGTGCCAGCAGCCCTCGGGGGGGGAAGACCCAGTACTTC.